Each of the 12 T cell receptor beta chains below was sequenced from the same sample in a study of blood T cell repertoires in COVID-19. Sequencing was performed with immunoSEQ multiplex PCR; in TCRdb, only in-frame clones are kept and a portion is missing. The sample lists about 260,000 clones, 84% occurring once. Material for sequencing was PBMCs or T cells enriched from blood (not recorded which). Receptors were obtained from a man aged 25 to 40 with acute COVID-19.

V and J are TRBV5-1 and TRBJ1-1; D is ambiguous. The V gene lost 4 bases and the J gene lost 0 bases, with 13 bases spanning the gap. The CDR3 spans 15 residues. CDR1 SGHRS and CDR2 YFSETQ come from the germline V gene. The CDR3 DNA reads as TGCGCCAGCAGCACGCGTAGCGGCATGAACACTGAAGCTTTCTTT. Its translation: CASSTRSGMNTEAFF.

This clone was counted a single time. At the DNA level, this CDR3 is encoded by other sequences in the same sample as well. The DNA of the CDR3 is TGTGCCAGCAGCGTAGATAGCGGGCGTTACAATGAGCAGTTCTTC. It encodes CASSVDSGRYNEQFF. V and J are TRBV9 and TRBJ2-1; TRBD2 agrees at 7 bases. V was clipped by 0 bases and J by 4 bases; unmatched bases: 4. CDR3 length: 15 amino acids. Per germline, CDR1 SGDLS and CDR2 YYNGEE.

The chain has TRBV5-8 and TRBJ2-7; no definite D call. Germline V gene data show CDR1 as SGHTS and CDR2 as YDEGEE. V lost 0 bases, J lost 1 base, and 11 bases lay in between. The CDR3 totals 15 residues. The CDR3, as DNA: TGTGCCAGCAGCTTGGGACATATAACGTCCTACGAGCAGTACGTC. It encodes CASSLGHITSYEQYV.

The rearrangement uses TRBV21-1 and TRBJ2-4; the D call in the table, TRBD2, was not verified against the DNA. TRBV21-1 represents a pseudogene. This CDR3 region has 16 residues. DNA for the CDR3: TGTGCCAGCAGCCCCGTTATCCGGGTAGCCAAAAACATTCAGTACTTC. This gives the protein CASSPVIRVAKNIQYF.

The gene calls are TRBV28 and TRBJ2-3; D is possibly TRBD1 (5 bases). Trimming stripped 5 bases from V and 8 bases from J, with 14 bases between. Germline values: CDR1 MDHEN, CDR2 SYDVKM. The length of the CDR3 is 13 residues. The CDR3, as DNA: TGTGCCAGCAGTCTTCAGGGCTTGCGTACGCAGTATTTT. As protein: CASSLQGLRTQYF.

The chain combines TRBV29-1 with TRBJ1-5; 7 bases are shared with TRBD1. The CDR3 runs 11 residues. Germline CDR1 reads SQVTM; CDR2 reads ANQGSEA. V was pared by 6 bases and J by 9 bases, with 5 bases of the junction left unmatched. The CDR3, as DNA: TGCAGCGTACAGGGGCCGGGGCCCCAGCATTTT. Translating it yields CSVQGPGPQHF. Using reference TRBV29-1 and TRBJ1-5 for the parts outside the CDR3, the full variable domain is SAVISQKPSRDICQRGTSLTIQCQVDSQVTMMFWYRQQPGQSLTLIATANQGSEATYESGFVIDKFPISRPNLTFSTLTVSNMSPEDSSIYLCSVQGPGPQHFGDGTRLSIL.

This clone was seen many times. The CDR3 DNA sequence: TGTGCCAGCAGGCGTGCGGGGGTTAGCTCGGGAGATACGCAGTATTTT. It yields the protein CASRRAGVSSGDTQYF. V and J are TRBV7-9 and TRBJ2-3, with 7 bases lining up with TRBD2. The V and J ends lost 6 bases and 5 bases, in that order; junction bases with no gene match: 14. Germline V CDR1 and CDR2: SEHNR, FQNEAQ (reference sequence). CDR3 size: 16 residues. Looking up the rest from reference TRBV7-9 and TRBJ2-3 gives the full variable domain: DTGVSQNPRHKITKRGQNVTFRCDPISEHNRLYWYRQTLGQGPEFLTYFQNEAQLEKSRLLSDRFSAERPKGSFSTLEIQRTEQGDSAMYLCASRRAGVSSGDTQYFGPGTRLTVL.

The J gene is TRBJ2-1, the V gene TRBV5-1; unclear D gene. The germline V and J ends were trimmed by 4 bases and 0 bases, with 20 bases remaining between them. The CDR3 has 18 amino acids. Germline CDR1 SGHRS, CDR2 YFSETQ. The CDR3 DNA follows: TGCGCCAGCAGCCGTATTGGTGGTTCACCGAGCTCCTACAATGAGCAGTTCTTC. Translating gives CASSRIGGSPSSYNEQFF.

The V call is TRBV5-8, the J call TRBJ1-3, with a tentative D call TRBD1 (5 bases). CDR1 and CDR2 (germline): SGHTS, YDEGEE. The ends were cut back, 5 bases at V and 2 bases at J, with 17 bases in the middle. The CDR3 is 16 amino acids. The CDR3 sequence is CASRPGAISAGNTIYF. In DNA, the CDR3 is TGTGCCAGCAGACCTGGGGCAATCTCGGCTGGAAACACCATATATTTT.

The CDR3 here is CASSEGGGFQPQHF. In nucleotides, the CDR3 is TGTGCCAGCAGTGAAGGGGGGGGTTTTCAGCCCCAGCATTTT. The V and J genes are TRBV6-1 and TRBJ1-5; TRBD1 is a possible D gene (5 bases). CDR1 and CDR2 from the germline V gene are MNHNS and SASEGT. CDR3 size: 14 residues. Trimming cost V 1 base and J 6 bases, with 10 bases left between them.

The rearrangement joins TRBV3-1 (or the pseudogene TRBV3-2) to TRBJ1-1; D gene uncertain. Germline V gene lookup returns CDR1 LGHDT and CDR2 YNNKEL (reference sequence). Trimming pared 0 bases from V and 10 bases from J, leaving 9 bases between. The CDR3 has 12 amino acids. CDR3 residues: CASSQEAEVAFF. The CDR3 nucleotides read TGTGCCAGCAGCCAAGAGGCGGAGGTAGCTTTCTTT.

V and J are TRBV7-8 and TRBJ2-1, with D tentatively TRBD2 (6 bases). CDR1 and CDR2 (germline): SGHVS, FQNEAQ. The CDR3 runs 14 residues. The ends were cut back, 5 bases at V and 9 bases at J, with 17 bases in the middle. The CDR3 DNA reads as TGTGCCAGCAGCCCCCCGGGAGAAGGCGGTGAGCAGTTCTTC. This encodes CASSPPGEGGEQFF.